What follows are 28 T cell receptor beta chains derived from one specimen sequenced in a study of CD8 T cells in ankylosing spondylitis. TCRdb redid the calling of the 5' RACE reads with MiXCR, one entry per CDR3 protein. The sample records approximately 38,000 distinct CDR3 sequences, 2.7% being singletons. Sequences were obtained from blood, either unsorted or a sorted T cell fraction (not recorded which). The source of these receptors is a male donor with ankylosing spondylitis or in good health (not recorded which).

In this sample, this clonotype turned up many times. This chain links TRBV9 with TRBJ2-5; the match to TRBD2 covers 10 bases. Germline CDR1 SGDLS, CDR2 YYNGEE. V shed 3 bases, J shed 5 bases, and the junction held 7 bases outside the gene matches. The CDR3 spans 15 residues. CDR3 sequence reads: CASSAASGSGETQYF. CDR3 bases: TGTGCCAGCAGCGCGGCTAGCGGGAGCGGGGAGACCCAGTACTTC.

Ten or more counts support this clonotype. CDR3 sequence (DNA): TGTGCCAGCAGCGAGGGGACTAGCGGGTTCCAAGAGACCCAGTACTTC. Translating it yields CASSEGTSGFQETQYF. The rearrangement joins TRBV9 to TRBJ2-5, with 12 bases that match TRBD2. The CDR3 has 16 amino acids. Germline trimming cut 3 bases from V and 1 base from J; bases unmatched to any gene: 4. The V gene's germline CDR1 is SGDLS and CDR2 YYNGEE.

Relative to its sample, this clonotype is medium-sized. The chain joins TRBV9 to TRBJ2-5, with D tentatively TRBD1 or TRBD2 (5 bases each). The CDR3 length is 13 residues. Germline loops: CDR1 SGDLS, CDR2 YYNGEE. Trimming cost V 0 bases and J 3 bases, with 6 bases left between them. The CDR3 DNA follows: TGTGCCAGCAGCGTAGGAGGGGAAGAGACCCAGTACTTC. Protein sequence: CASSVGGEETQYF.

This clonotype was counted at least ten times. For the CDR3, the DNA is TGTGCCAGCAGCGTAGGCCTAGCGGACTACAATGAGCAGTTCTTC. This sequence encodes CASSVGLADYNEQFF. The chain combines TRBV9 with TRBJ2-1, with 7 bases lining up with TRBD2. Germline CDR1 and CDR2: SGDLS and YYNGEE. The CDR3 sequence is 15 residues long. Trimming at V came to 0 bases and at J to 3 bases, leaving 3 bases not matched to a gene.

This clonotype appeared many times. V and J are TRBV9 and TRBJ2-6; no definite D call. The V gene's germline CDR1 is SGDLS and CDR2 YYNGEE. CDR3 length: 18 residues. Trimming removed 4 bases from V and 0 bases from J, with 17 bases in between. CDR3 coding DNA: TGTGCCAGCAGCCAGAGTGACCGGACCGTCTCTGGGGCCAACGTCCTGACTTTC. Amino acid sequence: CASSQSDRTVSGANVLTF. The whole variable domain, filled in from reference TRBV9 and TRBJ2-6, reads DSGVTQTPKHLITATGQRVTLRCSPRSGDLSVYWYQQSLDQGLQFLIQYYNGEERAKGNILERFSAQQFPDLHSELNLSSLELGDSALYFCASSQSDRTVSGANVLTFGAGSRLTVL.

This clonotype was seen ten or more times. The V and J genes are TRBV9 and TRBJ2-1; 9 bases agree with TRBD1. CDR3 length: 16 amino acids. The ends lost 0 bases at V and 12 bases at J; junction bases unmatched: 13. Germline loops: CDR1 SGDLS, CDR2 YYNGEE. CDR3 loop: CASSVGGQGVSSGQFF. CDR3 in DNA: TGTGCCAGCAGCGTAGGGGGACAGGGTGTCTCTAGTGGGCAGTTCTTC.

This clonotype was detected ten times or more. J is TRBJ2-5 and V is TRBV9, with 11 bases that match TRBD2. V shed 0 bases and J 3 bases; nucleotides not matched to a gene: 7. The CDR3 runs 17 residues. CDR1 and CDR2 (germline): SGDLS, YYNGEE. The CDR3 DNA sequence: TGTGCCAGCAGCGTAGGGGATTGGGGACTAGCGGAAGAGACCCAGTACTTC. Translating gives CASSVGDWGLAEETQYF.

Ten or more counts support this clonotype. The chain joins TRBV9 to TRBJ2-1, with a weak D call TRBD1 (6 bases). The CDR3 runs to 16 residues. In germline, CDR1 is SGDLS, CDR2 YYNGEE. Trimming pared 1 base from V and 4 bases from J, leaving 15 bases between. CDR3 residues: CASSVQGFREYNEQFF. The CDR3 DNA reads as TGTGCCAGCAGCGTACAGGGGTTTCGGGAATACAATGAGCAGTTCTTC. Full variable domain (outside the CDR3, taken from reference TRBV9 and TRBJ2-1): DSGVTQTPKHLITATGQRVTLRCSPRSGDLSVYWYQQSLDQGLQFLIQYYNGEERAKGNILERFSAQQFPDLHSELNLSSLELGDSALYFCASSVQGFREYNEQFFGPGTRLTVL.

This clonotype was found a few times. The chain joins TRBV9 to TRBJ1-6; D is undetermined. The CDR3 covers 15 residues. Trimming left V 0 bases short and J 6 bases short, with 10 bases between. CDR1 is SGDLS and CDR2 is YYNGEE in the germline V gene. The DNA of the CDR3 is TGTGCCAGCAGCGTAGGACTACCGGGTAATTCACCCCTCCACTTT. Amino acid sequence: CASSVGLPGNSPLHF.

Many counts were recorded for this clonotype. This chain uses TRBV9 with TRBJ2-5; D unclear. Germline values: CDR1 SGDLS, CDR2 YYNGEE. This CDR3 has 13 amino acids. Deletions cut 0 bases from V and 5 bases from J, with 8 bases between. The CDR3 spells CASSVANSETQYF. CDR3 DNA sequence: TGTGCCAGCAGCGTAGCAAATAGCGAGACCCAGTACTTC. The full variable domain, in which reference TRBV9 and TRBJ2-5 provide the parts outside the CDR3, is DSGVTQTPKHLITATGQRVTLRCSPRSGDLSVYWYQQSLDQGLQFLIQYYNGEERAKGNILERFSAQQFPDLHSELNLSSLELGDSALYFCASSVANSETQYFGPGTRLLVL.

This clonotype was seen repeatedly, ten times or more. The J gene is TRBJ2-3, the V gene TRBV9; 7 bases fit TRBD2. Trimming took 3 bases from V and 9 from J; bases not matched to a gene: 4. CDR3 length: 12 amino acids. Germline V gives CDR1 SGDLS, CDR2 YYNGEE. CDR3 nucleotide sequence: TGTGCCAGCAGCGCCGGGAGGCCAACGCAGTATTTT. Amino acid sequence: CASSAGRPTQYF.

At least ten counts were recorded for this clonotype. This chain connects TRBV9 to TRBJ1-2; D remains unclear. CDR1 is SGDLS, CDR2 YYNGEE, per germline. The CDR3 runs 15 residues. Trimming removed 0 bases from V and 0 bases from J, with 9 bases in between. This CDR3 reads CASSVDLATNYGYTF. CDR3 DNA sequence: TGTGCCAGCAGCGTAGATTTGGCTACTAACTATGGCTACACCTTC. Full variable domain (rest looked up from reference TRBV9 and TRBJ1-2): DSGVTQTPKHLITATGQRVTLRCSPRSGDLSVYWYQQSLDQGLQFLIQYYNGEERAKGNILERFSAQQFPDLHSELNLSSLELGDSALYFCASSVDLATNYGYTFGSGTRLTVV.

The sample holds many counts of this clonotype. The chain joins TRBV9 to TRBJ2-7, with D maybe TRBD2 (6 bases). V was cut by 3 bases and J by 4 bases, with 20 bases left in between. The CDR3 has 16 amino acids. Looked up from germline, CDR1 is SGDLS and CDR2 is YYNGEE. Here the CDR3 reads CASSAGVETEPYEQYF. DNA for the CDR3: TGTGCCAGCAGCGCGGGGGTGGAGACAGAACCGTACGAGCAGTACTTC.

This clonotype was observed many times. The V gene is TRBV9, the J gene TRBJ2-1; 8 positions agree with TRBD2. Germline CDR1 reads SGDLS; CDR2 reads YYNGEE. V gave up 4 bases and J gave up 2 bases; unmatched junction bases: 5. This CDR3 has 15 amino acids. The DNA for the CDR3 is TGTGCCAGCAGCCAGACTAGCGATACCTACAATGAGCAGTTCTTC. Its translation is CASSQTSDTYNEQFF.

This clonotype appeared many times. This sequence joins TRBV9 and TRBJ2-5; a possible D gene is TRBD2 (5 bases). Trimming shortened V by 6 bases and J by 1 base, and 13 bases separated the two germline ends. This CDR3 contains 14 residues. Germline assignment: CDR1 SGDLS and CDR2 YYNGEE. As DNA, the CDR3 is TGTGCCAGCAACCAAGAGGGCGTCCAAGAGACCCAGTACTTC. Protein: CASNQEGVQETQYF.

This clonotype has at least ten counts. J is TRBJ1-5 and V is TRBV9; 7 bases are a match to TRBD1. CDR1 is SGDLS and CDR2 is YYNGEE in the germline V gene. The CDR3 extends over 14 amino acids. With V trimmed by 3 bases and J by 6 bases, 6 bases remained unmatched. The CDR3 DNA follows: TGTGCCAGCAGCGAAGGGGGCTCGGCTCAGCCCCAGCATTTT. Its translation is CASSEGGSAQPQHF. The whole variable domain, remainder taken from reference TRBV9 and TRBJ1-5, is DSGVTQTPKHLITATGQRVTLRCSPRSGDLSVYWYQQSLDQGLQFLIQYYNGEERAKGNILERFSAQQFPDLHSELNLSSLELGDSALYFCASSEGGSAQPQHFGDGTRLSIL.

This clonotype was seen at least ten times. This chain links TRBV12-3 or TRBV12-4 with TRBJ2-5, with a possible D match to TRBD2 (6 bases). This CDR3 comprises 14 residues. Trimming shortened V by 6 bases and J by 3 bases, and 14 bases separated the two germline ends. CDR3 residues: CASSYLARKETQYF. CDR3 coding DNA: TGTGCCAGCAGCTATCTAGCGCGTAAAGAGACCCAGTACTTC.

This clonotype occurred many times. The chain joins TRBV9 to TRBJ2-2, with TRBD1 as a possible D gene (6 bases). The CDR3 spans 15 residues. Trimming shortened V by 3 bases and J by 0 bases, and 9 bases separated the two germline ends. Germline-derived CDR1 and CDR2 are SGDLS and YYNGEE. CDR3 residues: CASSEKGANTGELFF. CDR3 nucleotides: TGTGCCAGCAGCGAGAAGGGGGCGAACACCGGGGAGCTGTTTTTT. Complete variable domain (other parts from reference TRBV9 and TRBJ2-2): DSGVTQTPKHLITATGQRVTLRCSPRSGDLSVYWYQQSLDQGLQFLIQYYNGEERAKGNILERFSAQQFPDLHSELNLSSLELGDSALYFCASSEKGANTGELFFGEGSRLTVL.

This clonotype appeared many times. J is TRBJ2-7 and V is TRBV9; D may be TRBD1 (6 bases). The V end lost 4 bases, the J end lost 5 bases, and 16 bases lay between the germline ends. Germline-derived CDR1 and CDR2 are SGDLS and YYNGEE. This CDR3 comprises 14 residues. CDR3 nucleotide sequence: TGTGCCAGCAGCTCTAACAGGGCTCGAGACGAGCAGTACTTC. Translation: CASSSNRARDEQYF. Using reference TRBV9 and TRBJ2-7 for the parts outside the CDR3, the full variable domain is DSGVTQTPKHLITATGQRVTLRCSPRSGDLSVYWYQQSLDQGLQFLIQYYNGEERAKGNILERFSAQQFPDLHSELNLSSLELGDSALYFCASSSNRARDEQYFGPGTRLTVT.

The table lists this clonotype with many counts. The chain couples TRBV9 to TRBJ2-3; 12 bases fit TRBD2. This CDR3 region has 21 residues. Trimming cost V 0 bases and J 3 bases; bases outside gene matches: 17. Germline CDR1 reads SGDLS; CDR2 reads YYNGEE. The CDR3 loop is CASSVDDPRTSGIVGTDTQYF. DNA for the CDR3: TGTGCCAGCAGCGTAGACGATCCCCGGACTAGCGGGATCGTCGGGACAGATACGCAGTATTTT.

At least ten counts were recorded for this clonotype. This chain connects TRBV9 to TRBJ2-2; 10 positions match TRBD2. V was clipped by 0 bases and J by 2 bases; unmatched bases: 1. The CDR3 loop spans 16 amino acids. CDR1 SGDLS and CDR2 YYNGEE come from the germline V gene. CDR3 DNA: TGTGCCAGCAGCGTAGGGACTAGCGGTAACACCGGGGAGCTGTTTTTT. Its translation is CASSVGTSGNTGELFF.

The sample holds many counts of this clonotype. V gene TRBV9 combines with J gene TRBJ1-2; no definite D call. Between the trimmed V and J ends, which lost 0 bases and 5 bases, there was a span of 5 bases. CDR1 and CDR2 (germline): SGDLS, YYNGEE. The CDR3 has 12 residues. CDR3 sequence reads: CASSVDGYGYTF. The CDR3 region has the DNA TGTGCCAGCAGCGTAGACGGTTATGGCTACACCTTC.

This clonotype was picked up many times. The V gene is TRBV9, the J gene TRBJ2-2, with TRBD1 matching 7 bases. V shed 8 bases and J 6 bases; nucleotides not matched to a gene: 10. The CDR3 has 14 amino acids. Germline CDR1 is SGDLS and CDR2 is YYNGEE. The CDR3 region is CASTWGTASGELFF. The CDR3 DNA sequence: TGTGCCAGTACCTGGGGGACAGCATCCGGGGAGCTGTTTTTT.

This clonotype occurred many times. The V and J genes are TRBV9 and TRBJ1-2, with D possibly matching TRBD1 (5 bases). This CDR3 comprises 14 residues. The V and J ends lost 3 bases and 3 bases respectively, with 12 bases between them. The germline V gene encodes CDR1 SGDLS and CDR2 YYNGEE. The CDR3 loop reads CASSGGDAYYGYTF. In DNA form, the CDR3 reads TGTGCCAGCAGCGGGGGGGACGCCTACTATGGCTACACCTTC.

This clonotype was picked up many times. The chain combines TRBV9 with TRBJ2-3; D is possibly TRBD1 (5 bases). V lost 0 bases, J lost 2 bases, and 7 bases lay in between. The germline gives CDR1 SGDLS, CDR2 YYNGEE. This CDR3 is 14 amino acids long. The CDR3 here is CASSVGQPTDTQYF. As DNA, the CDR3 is TGTGCCAGCAGCGTAGGACAGCCCACAGATACGCAGTATTTT.

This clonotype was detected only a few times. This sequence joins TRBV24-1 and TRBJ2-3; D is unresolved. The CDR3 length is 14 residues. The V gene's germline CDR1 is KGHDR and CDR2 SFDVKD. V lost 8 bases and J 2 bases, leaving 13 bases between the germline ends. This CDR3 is CATNKHTSTDTQYF. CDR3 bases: TGTGCCACCAATAAACACACCTCCACAGATACGCAGTATTTT.

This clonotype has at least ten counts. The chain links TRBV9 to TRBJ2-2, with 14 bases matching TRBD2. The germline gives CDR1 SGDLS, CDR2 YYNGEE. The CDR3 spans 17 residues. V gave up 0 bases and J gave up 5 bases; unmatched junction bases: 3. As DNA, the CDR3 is TGTGCCAGCAGCGTAGGGACTAGCGGGAGGTTTACCGGGGAGCTGTTTTTT. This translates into CASSVGTSGRFTGELFF.

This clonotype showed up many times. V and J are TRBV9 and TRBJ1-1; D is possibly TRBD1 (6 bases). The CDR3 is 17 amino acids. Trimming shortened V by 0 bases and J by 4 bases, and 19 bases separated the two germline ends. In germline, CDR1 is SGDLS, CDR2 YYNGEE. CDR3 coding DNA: TGTGCCAGCAGCGTAGGTGTCCCGGGGACGGGGGCCACTGAAGCTTTCTTT. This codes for CASSVGVPGTGATEAFF.